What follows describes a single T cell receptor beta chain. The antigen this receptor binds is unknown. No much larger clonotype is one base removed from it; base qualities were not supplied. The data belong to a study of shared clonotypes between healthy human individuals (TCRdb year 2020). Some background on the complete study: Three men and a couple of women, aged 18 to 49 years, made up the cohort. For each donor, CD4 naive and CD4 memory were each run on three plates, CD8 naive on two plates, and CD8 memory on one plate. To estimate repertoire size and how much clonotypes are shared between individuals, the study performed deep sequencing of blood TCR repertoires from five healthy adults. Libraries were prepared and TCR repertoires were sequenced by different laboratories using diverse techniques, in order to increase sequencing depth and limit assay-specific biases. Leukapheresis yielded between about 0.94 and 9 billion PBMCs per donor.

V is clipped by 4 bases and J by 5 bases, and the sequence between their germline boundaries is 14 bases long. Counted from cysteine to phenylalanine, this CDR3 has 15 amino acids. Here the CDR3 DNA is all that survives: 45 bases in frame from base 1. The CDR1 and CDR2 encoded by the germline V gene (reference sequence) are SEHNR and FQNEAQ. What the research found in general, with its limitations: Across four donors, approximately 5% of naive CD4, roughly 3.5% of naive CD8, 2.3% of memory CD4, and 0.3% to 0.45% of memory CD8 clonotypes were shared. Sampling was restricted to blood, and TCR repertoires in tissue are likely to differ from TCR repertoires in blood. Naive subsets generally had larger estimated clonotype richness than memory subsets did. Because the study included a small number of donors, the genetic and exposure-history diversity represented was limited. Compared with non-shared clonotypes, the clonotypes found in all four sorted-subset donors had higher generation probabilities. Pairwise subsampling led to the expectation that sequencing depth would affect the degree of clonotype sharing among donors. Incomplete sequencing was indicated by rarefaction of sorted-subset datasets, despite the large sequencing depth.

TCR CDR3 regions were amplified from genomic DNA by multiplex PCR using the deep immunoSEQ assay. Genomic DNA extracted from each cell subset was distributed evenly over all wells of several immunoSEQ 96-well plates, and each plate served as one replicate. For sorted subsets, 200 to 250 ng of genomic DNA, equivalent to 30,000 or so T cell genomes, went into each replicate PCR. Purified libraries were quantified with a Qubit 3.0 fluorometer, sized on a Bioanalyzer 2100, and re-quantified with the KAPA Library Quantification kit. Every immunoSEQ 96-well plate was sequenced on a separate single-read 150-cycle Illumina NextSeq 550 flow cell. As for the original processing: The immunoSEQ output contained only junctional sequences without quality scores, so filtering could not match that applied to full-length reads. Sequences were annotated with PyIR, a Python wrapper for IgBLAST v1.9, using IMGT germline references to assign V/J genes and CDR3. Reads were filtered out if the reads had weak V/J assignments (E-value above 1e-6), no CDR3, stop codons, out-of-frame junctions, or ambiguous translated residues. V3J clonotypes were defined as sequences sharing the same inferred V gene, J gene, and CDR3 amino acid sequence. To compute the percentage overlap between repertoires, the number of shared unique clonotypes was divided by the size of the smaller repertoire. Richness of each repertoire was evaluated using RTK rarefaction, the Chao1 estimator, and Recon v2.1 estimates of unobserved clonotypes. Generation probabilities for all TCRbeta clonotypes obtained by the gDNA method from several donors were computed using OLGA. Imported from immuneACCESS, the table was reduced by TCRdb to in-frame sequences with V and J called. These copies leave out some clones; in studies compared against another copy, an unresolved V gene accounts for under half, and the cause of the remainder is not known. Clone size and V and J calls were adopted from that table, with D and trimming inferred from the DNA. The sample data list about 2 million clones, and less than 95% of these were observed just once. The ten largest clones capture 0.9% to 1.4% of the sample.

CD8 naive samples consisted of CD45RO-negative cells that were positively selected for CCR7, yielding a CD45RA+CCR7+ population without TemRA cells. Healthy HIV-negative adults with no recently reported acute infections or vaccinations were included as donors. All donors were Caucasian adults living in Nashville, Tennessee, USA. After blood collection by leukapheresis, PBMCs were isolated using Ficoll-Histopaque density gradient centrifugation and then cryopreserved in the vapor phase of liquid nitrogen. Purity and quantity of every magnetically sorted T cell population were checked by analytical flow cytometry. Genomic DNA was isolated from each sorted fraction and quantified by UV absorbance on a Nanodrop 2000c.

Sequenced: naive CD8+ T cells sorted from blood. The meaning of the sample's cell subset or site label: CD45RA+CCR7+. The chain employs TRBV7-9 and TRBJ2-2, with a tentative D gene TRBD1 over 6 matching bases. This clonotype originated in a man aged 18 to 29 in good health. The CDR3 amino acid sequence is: CASSSLQGWTGELFF. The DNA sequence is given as TGTGCCAGCAGCTCCTTGCAGGGGTGGACCGGGGAGCTGTTTTTT.